Below, one TCR beta chain is given with its context. This CDR3 is 14 amino acids long. V lost 1 base, J lost 1 base, and 7 bases lay in between. Germline CDR1 SEHNR, CDR2 FQNEAQ (reference sequence). The data were obtained in a study of cytomegalovirus exposure and HLA in healthy donors. Study context: HLA-typed donors were the source of tens of millions of unique TCRs held in an early data release. Among the roughly 370 genotyped donors, 70% to 90% were placed in the Caucasian-associated ancestry cluster.

13 Jbeta primers and 60 Vbeta primers were used for the PCR. TCRdb keeps only in-frame clones here, not all; method: immunoSEQ multiplex PCR. The data show some 100,000 clones, 84% seen once. This sequence was found in a young woman in good health and CMV-seronegative. Specimen: PBMCs. This rearrangement joins TRBV7-9 to TRBJ2-5, with D tentatively TRBD1 (5 bases). CDR3 sequence (DNA): TGTGCCAGCAGCTTAGGCAGGGCCCAAGAGACCCAGTACTTC. This translates into CASSLGRAQETQYF. Using reference TRBV7-9 and TRBJ2-5 for the parts outside the CDR3, the full variable domain is DTGVSQNPRHKITKRGQNVTFRCDPISEHNRLYWYRQTLGQGPEFLTYFQNEAQLEKSRLLSDRFSAERPKGSFSTLEIQRTEQGDSAMYLCASSLGRAQETQYFGPGTRLLVL.